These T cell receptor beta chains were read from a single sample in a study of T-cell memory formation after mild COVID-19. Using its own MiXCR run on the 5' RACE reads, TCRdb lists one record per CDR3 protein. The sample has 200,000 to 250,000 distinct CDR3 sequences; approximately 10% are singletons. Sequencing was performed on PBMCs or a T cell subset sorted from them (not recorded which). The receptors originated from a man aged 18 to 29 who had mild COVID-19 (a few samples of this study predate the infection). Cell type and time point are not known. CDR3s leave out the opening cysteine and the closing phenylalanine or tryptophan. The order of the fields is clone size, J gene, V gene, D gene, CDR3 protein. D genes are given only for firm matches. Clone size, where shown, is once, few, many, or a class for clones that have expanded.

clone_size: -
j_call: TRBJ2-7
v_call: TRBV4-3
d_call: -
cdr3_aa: ASSHLRADEQY

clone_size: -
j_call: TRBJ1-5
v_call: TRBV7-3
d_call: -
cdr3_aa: ASSLRAGQPQH

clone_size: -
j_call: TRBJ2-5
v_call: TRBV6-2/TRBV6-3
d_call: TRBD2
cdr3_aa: ASSYQLAATQY

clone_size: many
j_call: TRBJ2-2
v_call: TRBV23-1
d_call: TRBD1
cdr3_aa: ASSQSEDRGHSRTGELF

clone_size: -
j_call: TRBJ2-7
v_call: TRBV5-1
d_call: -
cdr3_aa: ASSLVSGIYEQY

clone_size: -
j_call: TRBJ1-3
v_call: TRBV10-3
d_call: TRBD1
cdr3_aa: AMGRDSSRNTIY

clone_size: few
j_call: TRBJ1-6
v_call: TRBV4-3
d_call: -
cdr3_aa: ASSDEQGYSPLH

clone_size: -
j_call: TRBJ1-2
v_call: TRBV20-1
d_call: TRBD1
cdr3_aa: SAGDRGLKGYT

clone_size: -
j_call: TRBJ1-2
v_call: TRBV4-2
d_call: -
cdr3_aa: ASSQDYPGQDYGYT

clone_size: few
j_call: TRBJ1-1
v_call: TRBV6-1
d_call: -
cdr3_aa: ASSVEKMNTEAF

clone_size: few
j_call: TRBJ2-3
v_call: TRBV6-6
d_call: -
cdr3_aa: AATRTPGSTDTQY

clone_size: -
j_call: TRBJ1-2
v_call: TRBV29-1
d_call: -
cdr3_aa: STNRGDGYT

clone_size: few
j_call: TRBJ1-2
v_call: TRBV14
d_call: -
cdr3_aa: ASTDRTGGYT

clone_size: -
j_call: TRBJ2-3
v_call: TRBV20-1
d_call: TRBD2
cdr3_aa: SAMPTSGVTDTQY

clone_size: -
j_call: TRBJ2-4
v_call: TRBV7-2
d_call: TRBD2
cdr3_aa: ASSLNSGGQY

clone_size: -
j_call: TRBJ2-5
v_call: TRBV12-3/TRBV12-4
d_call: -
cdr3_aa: ASSLPGHIGTQY

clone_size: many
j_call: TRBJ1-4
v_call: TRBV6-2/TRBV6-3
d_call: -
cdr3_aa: ASSPSAEKLF

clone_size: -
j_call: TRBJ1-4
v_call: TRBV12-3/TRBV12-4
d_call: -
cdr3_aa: ASSPQGGLEKLF

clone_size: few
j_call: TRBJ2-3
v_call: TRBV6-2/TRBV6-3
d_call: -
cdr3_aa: ASSYGTVNTDTQY

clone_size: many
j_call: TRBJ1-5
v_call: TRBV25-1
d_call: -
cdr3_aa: ASTGERGGNQPQH

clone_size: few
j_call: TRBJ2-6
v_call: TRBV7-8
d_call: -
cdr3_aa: ASSLGGGPTGANVLT

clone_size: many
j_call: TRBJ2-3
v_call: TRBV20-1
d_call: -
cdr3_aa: SAKGLGTDTQY

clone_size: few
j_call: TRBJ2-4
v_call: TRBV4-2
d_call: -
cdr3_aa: ASSQDRVGAGIQY

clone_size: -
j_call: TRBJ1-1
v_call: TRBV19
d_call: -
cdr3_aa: ASSQLPSTEAF

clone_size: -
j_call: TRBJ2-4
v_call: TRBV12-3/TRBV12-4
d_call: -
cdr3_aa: ASSPSPGASDGIQY

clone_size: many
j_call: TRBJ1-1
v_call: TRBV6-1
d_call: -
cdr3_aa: ASSELWNTEAF

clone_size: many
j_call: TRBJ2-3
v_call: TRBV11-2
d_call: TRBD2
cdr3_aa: ASSLDPLAGLTDTQY

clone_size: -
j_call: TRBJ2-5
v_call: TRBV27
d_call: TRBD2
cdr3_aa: ASSPRRAGGETQY

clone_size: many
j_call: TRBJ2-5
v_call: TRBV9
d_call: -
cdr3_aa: ASSPAVGFETQY

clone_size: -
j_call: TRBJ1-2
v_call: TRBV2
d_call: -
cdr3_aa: ASSDVRSYGYT

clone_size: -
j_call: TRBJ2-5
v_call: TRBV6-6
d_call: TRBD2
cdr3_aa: ASSSSLAEQETQY

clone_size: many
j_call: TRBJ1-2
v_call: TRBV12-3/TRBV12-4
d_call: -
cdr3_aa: ASSGDVYGYT

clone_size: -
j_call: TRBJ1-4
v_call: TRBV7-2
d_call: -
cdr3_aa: ASSLNSVGGKLF